Below are 21 T cell receptor beta chains sequenced from a single sample in a study of glioma-infiltrating T cells after dendritic cell vaccination. Here immunoSEQ multiplex PCR was the method, and the copy in TCRdb shows in-frame clones only, minus some. The repertoire holds tens of thousands of clones, with over 75% as singletons. The sample in question was blood, obtained before dendritic cell vaccination. The source is a human donor with glioblastoma.

This clone was detected a few times. The chain is built from TRBV6-4 and TRBJ2-7; D might be TRBD2 (6 bases). CDR1 is MRHNA, CDR2 SNTAGT, per germline. V shed 4 bases and J shed 3 bases, with 13 bases lying between them. The CDR3 length is 14 residues. This chain's CDR3 is CASSVNLGGYEQYF. The CDR3 bases are TGTGCCAGCAGTGTAAACCTCGGGGGCTACGAGCAGTACTTC.

The V call is TRBV5-8, the J call TRBJ2-2; D may be TRBD2 (6 bases). The CDR3 loop spans 15 amino acids. Germline V gene data show CDR1 as SGHTS and CDR2 as YDEGEE. Trimming pared 4 bases from V and 2 bases from J, leaving 12 bases between. This chain's CDR3 is CASSQDGTNTGELFF. CDR3 DNA: TGTGCCAGCAGCCAAGACGGGACTAACACCGGGGAGCTGTTTTTT.

V gene TRBV5-1 combines with J gene TRBJ1-1; 9 bases are shared with TRBD1. Germline CDR1 and CDR2: SGHRS and YFSETQ. The CDR3 is made up of 15 amino acids. The V and J ends lost 5 bases and 10 bases, in that order; junction bases with no gene match: 15. The CDR3 reads CASSRNSGQGFVAFF. Written as DNA, the CDR3 is TGCGCCAGCAGTCGGAACTCGGGACAGGGTTTTGTAGCTTTCTTT.

This clone has only a few counts. The chain employs TRBV6-6 and TRBJ1-5; perhaps TRBD1 as D (5 bases). This CDR3 is 16 amino acids long. The germline gives CDR1 MNHNY, CDR2 SVGAGI (reference sequence). V was pared by 6 bases and J by 0 bases, with 15 bases between. The CDR3 protein is CASSDLRQYSNQPQHF. The CDR3 DNA follows: TGTGCCAGCAGCGACCTCCGACAGTATAGCAATCAGCCCCAGCATTTT.

The chain uses TRBV11-2 and TRBJ2-3, with TRBD2 matching 9 bases. The CDR3 consists of 14 residues. Looked up from germline, CDR1 is SGHAT and CDR2 is FQNNGV. V was pared by 5 bases and J by 11 bases, with 11 bases of the junction left unmatched. CDR3 loop: CASSPVSSGSKQYF. The CDR3 coding sequence is TGTGCCAGCAGCCCCGTGAGTAGCGGGAGTAAGCAGTATTTT.

This rearrangement joins TRBV5-6 to TRBJ2-7, with 7 bases aligning to TRBD1. Germline V gene sequence: CDR1 SGHDT, CDR2 YYEEEE. This CDR3 contains 15 residues. With 2 bases clipped from V and 3 bases from J, the junction kept 8 bases outside the gene matches. Written as DNA, the CDR3 is TGTGCCAGCAGCTTTCGGGACAGAACTCTCTACGAGCAGTACTTC. Translated: CASSFRDRTLYEQYF.

The chain links TRBV18 to TRBJ1-5, with TRBD1 matching over 7 bases. Germline V CDR1 and CDR2: KGHSH, LQKENI. This CDR3 is 13 amino acids long. Trimming at V came to 4 bases and at J to 16 bases, leaving 13 bases not matched to a gene. The CDR3 nucleotides are TGTGCCAGCTCACGTGAATCAGGGGGAACGGGTCATTTT. It specifies CASSRESGGTGHF.

The chain couples TRBV5-1 to TRBJ2-3; 9 bases are shared with TRBD2. Germline V gives CDR1 SGHRS, CDR2 YFSETQ. V lost 3 bases, J lost 1 base, and 9 bases stayed unmatched. The CDR3 totals 17 residues. The CDR3 DNA follows: TGCGCCAGCAGCTATAGCGGGAGCTCGGGGGGCACAGATACGCAGTATTTT. Its protein is CASSYSGSSGGTDTQYF.

This rearrangement joins TRBV11-3 to TRBJ2-1, with D tentatively TRBD2 (7 bases). V was pared by 5 bases and J by 9 bases, with 11 bases between. Germline-derived CDR1 and CDR2 are SGHNT and YENEEA. The CDR3 extends over 12 amino acids. The CDR3 protein is CASSGGGREQFF. In DNA, the CDR3 is TGTGCCAGCAGCGGGGGGGGGCGTGAGCAGTTCTTC.

The genes are TRBV7-9 and TRBJ2-1, with D possibly TRBD2 on 5 matching bases. Trimming shortened V by 5 bases and J by 2 bases, and 16 bases separated the two germline ends. CDR1 and CDR2 (germline): SEHNR, FQNEAQ (reference sequence). The CDR3 spans 16 residues. The CDR3 nucleotides read TGTGCCAGCAGCGAGCTCGGGGTGCGAGCCTACAATGAGCAGTTCTTC. It yields the protein CASSELGVRAYNEQFF.

The CDR3 here is CASNTGKDTEAFF. The CDR3 DNA reads as TGTGCCAGTAATACAGGGAAGGACACTGAAGCTTTCTTT. The chain is built from TRBV19 and TRBJ1-1; possible D gene TRBD1, 6 bases. CDR3 size: 13 residues. Germline values: CDR1 LNHDA, CDR2 SQIVND (reference sequence). With 7 bases removed from V and 3 bases from J, the gap between germline ends came to 12 bases. The whole variable domain, filled in from reference TRBV19 and TRBJ1-1, reads DGGITQSPKYLFRKEGQNVTLSCEQNLNHDAMYWYRQDPGQGLRLIYYSQIVNDFQKGDIAEGYSVSREKKESFPLTVTSAQKNPTAFYLCASNTGKDTEAFFGQGTRLTVV.

The gene calls are TRBV5-4 and TRBJ1-1; TRBD1 aligns across 7 bases. The CDR3 has 15 residues. Germline V CDR1 and CDR2: SGHNT, YYREEE (reference sequence). The V gene end was trimmed by 2 bases and the J gene end by 2 bases; junction bases not matched to a gene: 6. The CDR3 reads CASSFPGGDNTEAFF. CDR3 nucleotide sequence: TGTGCCAGCAGCTTCCCAGGGGGAGATAACACTGAAGCTTTCTTT.

The chain recombines TRBV6-4 with TRBJ2-2; 10 nucleotides line up with TRBD2. Germline loops: CDR1 MRHNA, CDR2 SNTAGT. This CDR3 comprises 14 residues. The junction had 3 bases not matched to a gene; V was cut back by 7 bases and J by 4 bases. CDR3 sequence: CASTSGSGTGELFF. The CDR3 DNA is TGTGCCAGCACTAGCGGGAGTGGCACCGGGGAGCTGTTTTTT.

Only a few counts were recorded for this clone. This chain connects TRBV5-1 to TRBJ2-5; 10 bases fit TRBD2. The ends lost 2 bases at V and 1 base at J; junction bases unmatched: 5. CDR1 is SGHRS and CDR2 is YFSETQ in the germline V gene. The CDR3 is 16 amino acids. The CDR3 DNA sequence: TGCGCCAGCAGCTTCCTACTAGCGGGGAGCCAAGAGACCCAGTACTTC. Translation: CASSFLLAGSQETQYF. The full variable domain, its missing parts supplied by reference TRBV5-1 and TRBJ2-5, is KAGVTQTPRYLIKTRGQQVTLSCSPISGHRSVSWYQQTPGQGLQFLFEYFSETQRNKGNFPGRFSGRQFSNSRSEMNVSTLELGDSALYLCASSFLLAGSQETQYFGPGTRLLVL.

The chain links TRBV11-1 to TRBJ2-3, with D possibly being TRBD1 (5 bases). With 2 bases removed from V and 0 bases from J, the gap between germline ends came to 9 bases. Germline assignment: CDR1 SGHAT and CDR2 FQDESV (reference sequence). The CDR3 covers 15 residues. CDR3 DNA sequence: TGTGCCAGCAGCTTAATGGGGCCTAGCACAGATACGCAGTATTTT. It specifies CASSLMGPSTDTQYF.

The genes are TRBV7-9 and TRBJ2-7, with TRBD2 matching over 8 bases. Germline lookup yields CDR1 SEHNR and CDR2 FQNEAQ (reference sequence). Trimming took 2 bases from V and 6 from J; bases not matched to a gene: 9. This CDR3 spans 15 amino acids. The DNA for the CDR3 is TGTGCCAGCAGCTTAAGCGTCGGGACTAGGAGCGAGCAGTACTTC. Encoded protein: CASSLSVGTRSEQYF. Supplemented by reference TRBV7-9 and TRBJ2-7, the full variable domain reads DTGVSQNPRHKITKRGQNVTFRCDPISEHNRLYWYRQTLGQGPEFLTYFQNEAQLEKSRLLSDRFSAERPKGSFSTLEIQRTEQGDSAMYLCASSLSVGTRSEQYFGPGTRLTVT.

V and J are TRBV5-1 and TRBJ2-2; D is perhaps TRBD2 (7 bases). The CDR3 length is 15 residues. CDR1 and CDR2 from the germline V gene are SGHRS and YFSETQ. The V and J ends lost 10 bases and 6 bases respectively, with 22 bases between them. This CDR3 is CASPEGRGGAGELFF. In DNA form, the CDR3 reads TGCGCCTCCCCAGAAGGCAGGGGAGGGGCCGGGGAGCTGTTTTTT.

This clone was seen a single time. The rearrangement uses TRBV11-2 and TRBJ1-2; 7 positions match TRBD1. Germline V lookup: CDR1 SGHAT, CDR2 FQNNGV. V shed 2 bases and J 4 bases; nucleotides not matched to a gene: 10. The CDR3 loop spans 16 amino acids. CDR3 sequence (DNA): TGTGCCAGCAGCTTATTGTTCGAGCAGGGGGGCTATGGCTACACCTTC. Its protein product is CASSLLFEQGGYGYTF.

The chain has TRBV6-1 and TRBJ2-1; D might be TRBD1 (5 bases). Germline V gene lookup returns CDR1 MNHNS and CDR2 SASEGT. V lost 0 bases to trimming and J lost 7 bases, with 10 bases between them. The length of the CDR3 is 14 residues. The CDR3 here is CASSEASGLNEQFF. CDR3 nucleotides: TGTGCCAGCAGTGAAGCATCAGGGTTAAATGAGCAGTTCTTC.

The V and J genes are TRBV25-1 and TRBJ2-7; no clear D gene. The CDR3 has 14 amino acids. Germline V CDR1 and CDR2: MGHDK, SYGVNS. The germline V and J ends were trimmed by 1 base and 3 bases, with 10 bases remaining between them. CDR3: CASSESPSFYEQYF. CDR3 in DNA: TGTGCCAGCAGTGAATCTCCGTCCTTCTACGAGCAGTACTTC.

The V gene is TRBV5-5, the J gene TRBJ2-7, with D tentatively TRBD1 (6 bases). Germline V gene sequence: CDR1 SGHKS, CDR2 YYEKEE (reference sequence). The CDR3 has 14 amino acids. The V and J ends lost 3 bases and 3 bases respectively, with 13 bases between them. CDR3 nucleotides: TGTGCCAGCAGCTCTTCCGGACAGTTCTACGAGCAGTACTTC. It translates to CASSSSGQFYEQYF.